The next 5 T cell receptor beta chains were all read from a single sample in a study of beta chain features in type 1 diabetes. Expressed TCRB transcripts were sequenced because the isolated RNA had all been reverse transcribed beforehand. The table came from immunoSEQ multiplex PCR; TCRdb's copy has only in-frame clones and leaves some out. Of under 900,000 clones listed, about 17% were seen once; the top ten hold roughly 0.025%. The sequenced material came from naive CD4+ T cells from blood. Receptor source: a woman between 18 and 29 years old in good health.

This clone was detected a few times. The J gene is TRBJ2-3, the V gene TRBV4-3; D assignment may be TRBD1 or TRBD2 (5 bases each). The germline gives CDR1 LGHNA, CDR2 YSLEER. The CDR3 extends over 14 amino acids. The ends were cut back, 1 base at V and 5 bases at J, with 10 bases in the middle. CDR3 DNA: TGCGCCAGCAGCCAAGGGGGGTCGAGAGATACGCAGTATTTT. Amino acids: CASSQGGSRDTQYF.

The CDR3 is CASSGLARYNEQFF. The CDR3 nucleotides are TGTGCCAGCAGTGGACTAGCGAGATACAATGAGCAGTTCTTC. The V call is TRBV2, the J call TRBJ2-1; 8 bases match TRBD2. Germline loops: CDR1 SNHLY, CDR2 FYNNEI. The CDR3 consists of 14 residues. Trimming at V came to 4 bases and at J to 4 bases, leaving 3 bases not matched to a gene.

This clone has a handful of counts. The chain combines TRBV7-2 with TRBJ1-2; 9 nucleotides match TRBD1. From germline, CDR1 is SGHTA and CDR2 FQGNSA. The CDR3 consists of 15 residues. J gave up 4 bases and V 1 base, and 4 bases lay outside the gene matches. Written as DNA, the CDR3 is TGTGCCAGCAGCTTAGTAGGGACAGGGTTCTATGGCTACACCTTC. It codes for CASSLVGTGFYGYTF.

This chain uses TRBV5-6 with TRBJ1-2; no clear D. In germline, CDR1 is SGHDT, CDR2 YYEEEE. The V end lost 4 bases, the J end lost 1 base, and 8 bases lay between the germline ends. The CDR3 runs to 13 residues. The CDR3 nucleotides are TGTGCCAGCAGCGCGGACCGTAACTATGGCTACACCTTC. Protein product: CASSADRNYGYTF.

This clone was observed a handful of times. The CDR3 nucleotides are TGTGCCAGCAGCTTAGTATCAGCGTCTTACCACAATGAGCAGTTCTTC. This encodes CASSLVSASYHNEQFF. This chain connects TRBV7-9 to TRBJ2-1; D unclear. The V end lost 1 base, the J end lost 5 bases, and 15 bases lay between the germline ends. CDR1 is SEHNR, CDR2 FQNEAQ, per germline (reference sequence). The CDR3 extends over 16 amino acids.